This T cell receptor (beta chain) came from a study of OX40 agonist ivuxolimab in advanced cancers. Broader study findings: At 0.1 to 3.0 mg/kg, clonal expansion of CD4+ and CD8+ blood T cells had occurred by week 6. No determination was made of the antigen specificity of the expanded peripheral T cells.

The protocol was immunoSEQ multiplex PCR, while the TCRdb copy is restricted to in-frame clones and leaves out a portion. Here the sample spans about 83,000 clones, roughly nine tenths being singletons. This clone has a single count. The antigen remains unidentified. The CDR3 has 13 residues. V lost 4 bases to trimming and J lost 2 bases; unmatched junction nucleotides: 3. Germline V gene sequence: CDR1 SGHNT, CDR2 YYREEE (reference sequence). The TCR comes from an adult with an advanced solid tumor such as melanoma, head and neck, liver or kidney cancer. The chain employs TRBV5-4 and TRBJ2-7; 7 positions agree with TRBD2. Material: CD4+ or CD8+ T cells sorted from blood, obtained in a trial of the OX40 agonist ivuxolimab. The CDR3 sequence is CASSGGTTYEQYV. The CDR3, as DNA: TGTGCCAGCAGCGGCGGGACTACCTACGAGCAGTACGTC.